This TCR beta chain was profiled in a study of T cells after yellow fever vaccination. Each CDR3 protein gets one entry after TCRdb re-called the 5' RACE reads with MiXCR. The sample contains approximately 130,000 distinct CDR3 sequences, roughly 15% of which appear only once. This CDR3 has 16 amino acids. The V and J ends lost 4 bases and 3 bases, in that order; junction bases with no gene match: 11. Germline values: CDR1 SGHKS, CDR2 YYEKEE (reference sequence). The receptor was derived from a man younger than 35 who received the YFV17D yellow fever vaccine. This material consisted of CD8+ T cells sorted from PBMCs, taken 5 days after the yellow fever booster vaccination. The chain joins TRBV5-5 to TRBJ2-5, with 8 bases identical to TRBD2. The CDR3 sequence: CASSQEVAGREETQYF. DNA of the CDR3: TGTGCCAGCAGCCAAGAAGTAGCCGGGAGGGAAGAGACCCAGTACTTC.